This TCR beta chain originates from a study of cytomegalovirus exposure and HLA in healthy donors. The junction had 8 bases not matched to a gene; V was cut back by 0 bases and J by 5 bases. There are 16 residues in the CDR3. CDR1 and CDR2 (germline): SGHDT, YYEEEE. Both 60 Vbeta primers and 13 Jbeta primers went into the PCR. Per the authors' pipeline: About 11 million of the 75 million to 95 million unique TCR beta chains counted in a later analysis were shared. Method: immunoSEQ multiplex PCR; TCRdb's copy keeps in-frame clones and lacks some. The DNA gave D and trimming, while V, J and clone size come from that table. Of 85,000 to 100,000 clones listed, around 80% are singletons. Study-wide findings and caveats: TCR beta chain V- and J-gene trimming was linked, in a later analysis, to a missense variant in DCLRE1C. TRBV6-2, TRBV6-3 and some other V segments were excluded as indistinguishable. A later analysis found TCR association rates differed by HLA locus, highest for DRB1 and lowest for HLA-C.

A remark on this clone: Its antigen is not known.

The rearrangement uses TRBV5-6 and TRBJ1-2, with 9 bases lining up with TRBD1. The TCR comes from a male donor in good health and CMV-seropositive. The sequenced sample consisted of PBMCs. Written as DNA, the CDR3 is TGTGCCAGCAGCTTGGCTACAGGACAGGGGCAATATGGCTACACCTTC. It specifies CASSLATGQGQYGYTF.